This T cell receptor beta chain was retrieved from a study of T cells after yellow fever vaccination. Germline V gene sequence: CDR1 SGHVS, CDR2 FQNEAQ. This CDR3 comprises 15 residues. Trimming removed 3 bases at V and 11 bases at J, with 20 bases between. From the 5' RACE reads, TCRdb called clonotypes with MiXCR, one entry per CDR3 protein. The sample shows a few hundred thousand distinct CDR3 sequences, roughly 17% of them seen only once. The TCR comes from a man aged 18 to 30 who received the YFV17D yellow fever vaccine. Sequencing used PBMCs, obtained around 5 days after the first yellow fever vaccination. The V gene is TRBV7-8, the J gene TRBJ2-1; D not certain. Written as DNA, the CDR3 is TGTGCCAGCAGCTTTGTTAGCACTCCCCTACCCAAGCAGTTCTTC. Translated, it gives CASSFVSTPLPKQFF.